The clone carrying this TCR beta chain turned up a few times. This entry belongs to a study of identical twins. The authors used template switching to add a universal primer site and gave cDNA unique molecular identifiers. One entry per CDR3 protein, called by TCRdb with MiXCR from the 5' RACE reads. The table has 350,000 to 450,000 distinct CDR3 sequences, 15% to 20% seen once. This CDR3 contains 18 residues. V lost 1 base to trimming and J lost 8 bases; unmatched junction nucleotides: 11. Germline assignment: CDR1 SGHAT and CDR2 FQNNGV. The sequence came from a man aged 50-60 years in good health. The gene calls are TRBV11-2 and TRBJ2-3; TRBD2 matches 14 bases. The sequenced sample was naive T cells sorted from blood. The CDR3 coding sequence is TGTGCCAGCAGCTTAGGGGCGTCGGGACTAGCGGGAGTAAGTACGCAGTATTTT. Translation: CASSLGASGLAGVSTQYF.